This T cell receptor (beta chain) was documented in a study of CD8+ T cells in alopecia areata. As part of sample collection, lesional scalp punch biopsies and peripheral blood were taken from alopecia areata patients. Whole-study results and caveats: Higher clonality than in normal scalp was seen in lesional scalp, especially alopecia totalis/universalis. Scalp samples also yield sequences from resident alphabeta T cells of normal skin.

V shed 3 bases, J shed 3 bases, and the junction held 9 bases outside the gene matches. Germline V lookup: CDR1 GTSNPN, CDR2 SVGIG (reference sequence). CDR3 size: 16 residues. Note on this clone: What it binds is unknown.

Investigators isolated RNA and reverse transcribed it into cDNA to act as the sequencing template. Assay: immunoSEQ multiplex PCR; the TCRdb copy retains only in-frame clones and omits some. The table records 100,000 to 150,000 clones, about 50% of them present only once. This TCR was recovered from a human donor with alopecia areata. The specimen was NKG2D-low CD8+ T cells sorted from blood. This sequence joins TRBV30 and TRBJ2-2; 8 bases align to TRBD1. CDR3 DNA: TGTGCCTGGAGGGCCTTCGAGACAGGGGACACCGGGGAGCTGTTTTTT. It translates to CAWRAFETGDTGELFF.